This T cell receptor beta chain comes out of a study of CD8+ T cells in alopecia areata. Regarding treatment: oral pan-JAK inhibitor, 5-10 mg twice daily. Trimming took 0 bases from V and 2 from J, leaving 9 bases between them. This CDR3 is built from 15 residues. From germline, CDR1 is LGHNA and CDR2 YSLEER. Extracted RNA was reverse transcribed, and the resulting cDNA served as sequencing template. The table came from immunoSEQ multiplex PCR; TCRdb's copy has only in-frame clones and leaves some out. This repertoire shows some 200,000 clones, more than 45% found once; its top ten account for approximately 1.4%. This clone was observed a single time.

Here the sequenced sample was CD4+ T cells sorted from blood, taken at week 4, from a patient treated with tofacitinib. The V call is TRBV4-3, the J call TRBJ2-3; D is unresolved. This sequence was found in a human donor with alopecia areata. The CDR3 region is CASSQEGFPTDTQYF. CDR3 sequence (DNA): TGCGCCAGCAGCCAAGAGGGGTTCCCCACAGATACGCAGTATTTT.